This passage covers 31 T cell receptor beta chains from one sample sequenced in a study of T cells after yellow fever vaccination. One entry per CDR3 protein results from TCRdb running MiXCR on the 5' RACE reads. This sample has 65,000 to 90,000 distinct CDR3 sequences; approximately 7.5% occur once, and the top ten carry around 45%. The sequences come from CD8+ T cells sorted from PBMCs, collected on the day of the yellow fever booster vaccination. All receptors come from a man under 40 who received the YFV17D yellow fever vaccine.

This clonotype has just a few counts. The CDR3 sequence: CASSDLVGMGELFF. For the CDR3, the DNA is TGTGCCAGCTCGGACCTCGTCGGGATGGGGGAGCTGTTTTTT. V is TRBV5-6 and J is TRBJ2-2, with a possible D match to TRBD2 (5 bases). The V and J ends lost 7 bases and 8 bases respectively, with 18 bases between them. This CDR3 has 14 amino acids. Germline V gene lookup returns CDR1 SGHDT and CDR2 YYEEEE.

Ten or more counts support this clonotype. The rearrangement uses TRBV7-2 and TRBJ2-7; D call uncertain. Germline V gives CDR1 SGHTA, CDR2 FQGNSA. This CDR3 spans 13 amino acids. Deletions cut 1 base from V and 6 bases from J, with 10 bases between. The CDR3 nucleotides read TGTGCCAGCAGCTTAGATATGGACGCCGAGCAGTACTTC. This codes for CASSLDMDAEQYF. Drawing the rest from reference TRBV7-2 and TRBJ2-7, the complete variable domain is GAGVSQSPSNKVTEKGKDVELRCDPISGHTALYWYRQSLGQGLEFLIYFQGNSAPDKSGLPSDRFSAERTGGSVSTLTIQRTQQEDSAVYLCASSLDMDAEQYFGPGTRLTVT.

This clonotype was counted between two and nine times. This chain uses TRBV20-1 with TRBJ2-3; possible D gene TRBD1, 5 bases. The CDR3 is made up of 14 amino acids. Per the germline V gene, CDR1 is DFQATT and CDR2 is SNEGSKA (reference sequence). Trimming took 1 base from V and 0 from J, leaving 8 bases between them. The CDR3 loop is CSARGGRSTDTQYF. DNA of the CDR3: TGCAGTGCTAGAGGGGGCAGAAGCACAGATACGCAGTATTTT.

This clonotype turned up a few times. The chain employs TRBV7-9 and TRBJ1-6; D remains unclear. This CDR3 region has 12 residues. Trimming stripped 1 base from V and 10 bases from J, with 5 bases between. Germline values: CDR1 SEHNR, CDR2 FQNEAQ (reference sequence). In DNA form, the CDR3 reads TGTGCCAGCAGCTTAGGCGACTCACCCCTCCACTTT. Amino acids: CASSLGDSPLHF.

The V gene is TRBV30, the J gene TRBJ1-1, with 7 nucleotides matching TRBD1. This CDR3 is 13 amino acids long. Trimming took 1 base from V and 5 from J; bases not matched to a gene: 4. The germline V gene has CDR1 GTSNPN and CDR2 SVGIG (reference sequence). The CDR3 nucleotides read TGTGCCTGGAGTGAGGGGGCGCGTACTGAAGCTTTCTTT. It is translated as CAWSEGARTEAFF.

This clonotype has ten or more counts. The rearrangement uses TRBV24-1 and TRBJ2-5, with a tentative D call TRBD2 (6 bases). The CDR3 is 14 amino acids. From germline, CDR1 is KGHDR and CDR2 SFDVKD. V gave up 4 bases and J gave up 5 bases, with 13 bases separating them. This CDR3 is CATSDPDSGETQYF. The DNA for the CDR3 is TGTGCCACCAGTGACCCCGACAGCGGGGAGACCCAGTACTTC.

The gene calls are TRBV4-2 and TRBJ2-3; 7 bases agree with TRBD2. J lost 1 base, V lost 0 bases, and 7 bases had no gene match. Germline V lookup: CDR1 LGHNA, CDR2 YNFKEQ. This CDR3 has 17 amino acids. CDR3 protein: CASSQEGPSGGTDTQYF. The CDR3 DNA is TGTGCCAGCAGCCAAGAAGGTCCTAGCGGAGGCACAGATACGCAGTATTTT.

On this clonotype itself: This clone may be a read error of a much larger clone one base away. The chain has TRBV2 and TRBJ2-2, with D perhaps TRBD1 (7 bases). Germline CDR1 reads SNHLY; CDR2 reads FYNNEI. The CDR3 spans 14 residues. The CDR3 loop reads CASREGARTWELFF. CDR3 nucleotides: TGTGCCAGCAGGGAGGGGGCGCGCACCTGGGAGCTGTTTTTT. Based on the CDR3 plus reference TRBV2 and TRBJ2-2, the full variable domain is EPEVTQTPSHQVTQMGQEVILRCVPISNHLYFYWYRQILGQKVEFLVSFYNNEISEKSEIFDDQFSVERPDGSNFTLKIRSTKLEDSAMYFCASREGARTWELFFGEGSRLTVL.

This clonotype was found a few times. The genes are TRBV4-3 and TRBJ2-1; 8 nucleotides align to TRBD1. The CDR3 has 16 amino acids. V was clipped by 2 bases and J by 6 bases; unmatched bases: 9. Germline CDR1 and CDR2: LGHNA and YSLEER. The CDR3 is CASSQQEQGVANEQFF. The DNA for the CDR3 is TGCGCCAGCAGCCAACAGGAACAGGGGGTGGCCAATGAGCAGTTCTTC.

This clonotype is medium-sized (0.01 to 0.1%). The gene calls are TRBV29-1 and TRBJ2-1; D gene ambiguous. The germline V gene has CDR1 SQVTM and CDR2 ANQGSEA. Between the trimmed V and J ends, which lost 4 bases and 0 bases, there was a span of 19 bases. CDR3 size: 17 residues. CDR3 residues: CSVGWSSGRGSYNEQFF. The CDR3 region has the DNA TGCAGCGTTGGTTGGTCGTCAGGACGCGGCTCCTACAATGAGCAGTTCTTC.

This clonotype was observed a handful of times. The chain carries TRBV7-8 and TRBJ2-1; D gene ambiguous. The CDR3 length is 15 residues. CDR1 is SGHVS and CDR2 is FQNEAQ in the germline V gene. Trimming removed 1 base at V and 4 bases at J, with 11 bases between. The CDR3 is CASSLVGGIYNEQFF. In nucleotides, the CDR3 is TGTGCCAGCAGCTTAGTTGGCGGAATATACAATGAGCAGTTCTTC.

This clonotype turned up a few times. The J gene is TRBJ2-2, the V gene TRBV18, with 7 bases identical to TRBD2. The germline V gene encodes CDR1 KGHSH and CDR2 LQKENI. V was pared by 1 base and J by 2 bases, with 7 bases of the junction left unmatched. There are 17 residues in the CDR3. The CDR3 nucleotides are TGTGCCAGCTCACCACTTCGACTAGCAGAAAACACCGGGGAGCTGTTTTTT. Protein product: CASSPLRLAENTGELFF.

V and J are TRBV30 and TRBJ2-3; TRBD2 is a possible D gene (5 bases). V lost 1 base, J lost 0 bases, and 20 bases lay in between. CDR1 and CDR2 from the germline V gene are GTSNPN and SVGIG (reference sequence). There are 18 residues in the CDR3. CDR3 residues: CAWSDTALLGTSTDTQYF. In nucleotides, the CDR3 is TGTGCCTGGAGTGACACCGCCCTACTAGGCACTAGCACAGATACGCAGTATTTT. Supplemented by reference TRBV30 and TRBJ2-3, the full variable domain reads SQTIHQWPATLVQPVGSPLSLECTVEGTSNPNLYWYRQAAGRGLQLLFYSVGIGQISSEVPQNLSASRPQDRQFILSSKKLLLSDSGFYLCAWSDTALLGTSTDTQYFGPGTRLTVL.

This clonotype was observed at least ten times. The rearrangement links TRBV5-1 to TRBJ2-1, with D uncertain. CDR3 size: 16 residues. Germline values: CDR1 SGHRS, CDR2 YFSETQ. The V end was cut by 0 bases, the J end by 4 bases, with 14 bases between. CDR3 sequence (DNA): TGCGCCAGCAGCTTGGGATGGCTAAATGGTTACAATGAGCAGTTCTTC. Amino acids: CASSLGWLNGYNEQFF.

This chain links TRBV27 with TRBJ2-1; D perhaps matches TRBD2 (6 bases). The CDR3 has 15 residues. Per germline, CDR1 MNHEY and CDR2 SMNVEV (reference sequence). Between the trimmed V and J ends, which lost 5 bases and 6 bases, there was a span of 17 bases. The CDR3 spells CASSPRDSLPNEQFF. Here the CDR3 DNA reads TGTGCCAGCAGTCCCCGGGACTCTCTACCCAATGAGCAGTTCTTC.

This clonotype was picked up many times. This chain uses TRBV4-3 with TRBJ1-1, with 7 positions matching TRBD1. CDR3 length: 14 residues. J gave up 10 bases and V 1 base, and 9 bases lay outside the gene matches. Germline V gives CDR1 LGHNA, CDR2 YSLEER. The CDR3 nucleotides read TGCGCCAGCAGCCAAGGACAGGGAGGTGGAAGAGCTTTCTTT. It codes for CASSQGQGGGRAFF.

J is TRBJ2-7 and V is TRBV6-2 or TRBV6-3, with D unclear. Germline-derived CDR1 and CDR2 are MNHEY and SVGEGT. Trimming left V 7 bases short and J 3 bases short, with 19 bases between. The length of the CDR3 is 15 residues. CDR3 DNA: TGTGCCAGCACCACAAACGACGAGGCGATCTACGAGCAGTACTTC. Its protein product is CASTTNDEAIYEQYF.

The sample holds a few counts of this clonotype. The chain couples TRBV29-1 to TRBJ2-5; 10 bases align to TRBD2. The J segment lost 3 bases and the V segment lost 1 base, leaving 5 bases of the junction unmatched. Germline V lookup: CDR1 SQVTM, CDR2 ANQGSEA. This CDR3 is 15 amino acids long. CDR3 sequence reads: CSVEGLAGVEETQYF. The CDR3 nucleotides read TGCAGCGTTGAAGGCCTAGCGGGAGTTGAAGAGACCCAGTACTTC. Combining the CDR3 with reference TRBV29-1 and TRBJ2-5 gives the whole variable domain SAVISQKPSRDICQRGTSLTIQCQVDSQVTMMFWYRQQPGQSLTLIATANQGSEATYESGFVIDKFPISRPNLTFSTLTVSNMSPEDSSIYLCSVEGLAGVEETQYFGPGTRLLVL.

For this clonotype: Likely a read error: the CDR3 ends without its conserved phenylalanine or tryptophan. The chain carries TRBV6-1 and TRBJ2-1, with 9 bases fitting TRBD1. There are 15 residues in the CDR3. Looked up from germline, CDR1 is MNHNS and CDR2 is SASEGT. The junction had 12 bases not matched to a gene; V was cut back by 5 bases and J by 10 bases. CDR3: CASSPIQGQGREQFL. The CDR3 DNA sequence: TGTGCCAGCAGTCCGATTCAGGGACAGGGCCGGGAGCAGTTCCTC.

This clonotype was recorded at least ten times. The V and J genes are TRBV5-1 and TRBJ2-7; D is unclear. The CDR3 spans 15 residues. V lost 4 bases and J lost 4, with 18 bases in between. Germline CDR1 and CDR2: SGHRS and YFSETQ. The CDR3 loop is CASSETLQRTYEQYF. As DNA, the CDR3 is TGCGCCAGCAGCGAGACCCTACAGAGGACGTACGAGCAGTACTTC.

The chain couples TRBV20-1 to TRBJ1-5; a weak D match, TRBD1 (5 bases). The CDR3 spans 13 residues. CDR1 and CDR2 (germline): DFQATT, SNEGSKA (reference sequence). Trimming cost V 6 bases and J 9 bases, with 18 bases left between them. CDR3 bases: TGCAGTGCGGCTGGGGACGGCTCCGGGCCCCAGCATTTT. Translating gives CSAAGDGSGPQHF.

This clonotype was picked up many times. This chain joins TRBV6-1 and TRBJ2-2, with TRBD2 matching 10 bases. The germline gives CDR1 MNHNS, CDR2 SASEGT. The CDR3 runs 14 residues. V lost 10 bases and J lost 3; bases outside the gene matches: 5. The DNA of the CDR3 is TGTGCCACCCTAGCGGGAGCTTACACCGGGGAGCTGTTTTTT. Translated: CATLAGAYTGELFF.

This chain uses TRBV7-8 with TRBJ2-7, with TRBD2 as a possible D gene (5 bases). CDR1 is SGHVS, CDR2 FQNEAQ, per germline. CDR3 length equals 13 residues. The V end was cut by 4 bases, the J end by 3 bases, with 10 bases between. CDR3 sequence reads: CASSSRDNYEQYF. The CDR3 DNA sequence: TGTGCCAGCAGCTCCCGGGATAACTACGAGCAGTACTTC. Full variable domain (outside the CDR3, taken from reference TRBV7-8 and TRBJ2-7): GAGVSQSPRYKVAKRGQDVALRCDPISGHVSLFWYQQALGQGPEFLTYFQNEAQLDKSGLPSDRFFAERPEGSVSTLKIQRTQQEDSAVYLCASSSRDNYEQYFGPGTRLTVT.

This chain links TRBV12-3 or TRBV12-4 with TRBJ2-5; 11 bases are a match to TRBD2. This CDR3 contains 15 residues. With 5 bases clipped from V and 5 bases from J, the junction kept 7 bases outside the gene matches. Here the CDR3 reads CASSRVAGGSETQYF. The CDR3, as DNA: TGTGCCAGCAGTCGTGTAGCGGGAGGGTCGGAGACCCAGTACTTC.

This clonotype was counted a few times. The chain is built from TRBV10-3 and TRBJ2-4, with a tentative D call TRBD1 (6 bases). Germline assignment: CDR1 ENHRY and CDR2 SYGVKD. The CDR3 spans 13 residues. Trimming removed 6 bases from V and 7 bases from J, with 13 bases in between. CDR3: CAISPGQINIQYF. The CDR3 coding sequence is TGTGCCATCAGCCCGGGACAAATCAACATTCAGTACTTC.

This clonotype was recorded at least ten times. The CDR3 coding sequence is TGTGCCAGCAGCCCTCTAGCGGAGAACACCGGGGAGCTGTTTTTT. This translates into CASSPLAENTGELFF. J is TRBJ2-2 and V is TRBV12-3 or TRBV12-4; 7 nucleotides align to TRBD2. Losses at the gene ends were 6 bases for V and 1 base for J; bases not matched to a gene: 5. The CDR3 totals 15 residues.

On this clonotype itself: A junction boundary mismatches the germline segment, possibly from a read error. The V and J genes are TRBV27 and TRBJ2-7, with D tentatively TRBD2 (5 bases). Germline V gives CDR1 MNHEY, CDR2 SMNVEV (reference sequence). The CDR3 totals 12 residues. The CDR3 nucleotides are TGTTCCAGCGGCGTTCCCTCGTACGAGCAGTACTTC. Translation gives CSSGVPSYEQYF.

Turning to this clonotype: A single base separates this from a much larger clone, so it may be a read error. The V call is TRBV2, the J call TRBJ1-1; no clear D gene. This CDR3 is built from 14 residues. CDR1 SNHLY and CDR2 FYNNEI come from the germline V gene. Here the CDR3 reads CTSMHQLGDTEAFF. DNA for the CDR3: TGTACCAGCATGCACCAACTTGGGGACACTGAAGCTTTCTTT.

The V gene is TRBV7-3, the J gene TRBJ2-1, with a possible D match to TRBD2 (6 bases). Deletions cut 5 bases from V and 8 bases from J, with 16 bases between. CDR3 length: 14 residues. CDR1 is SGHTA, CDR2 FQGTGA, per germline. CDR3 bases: TGTGCCAGCAGCCCTTCCGGGGGAATCCATGAGCAGTTCTTC. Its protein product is CASSPSGGIHEQFF.

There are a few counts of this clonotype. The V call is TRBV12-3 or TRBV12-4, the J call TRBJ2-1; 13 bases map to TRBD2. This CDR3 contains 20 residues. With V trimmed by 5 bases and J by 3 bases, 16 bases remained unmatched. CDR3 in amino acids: CASSPPGGLGLAGDYNEQFF. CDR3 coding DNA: TGTGCCAGCAGTCCTCCCGGGGGGTTAGGACTAGCGGGGGACTACAATGAGCAGTTCTTC.

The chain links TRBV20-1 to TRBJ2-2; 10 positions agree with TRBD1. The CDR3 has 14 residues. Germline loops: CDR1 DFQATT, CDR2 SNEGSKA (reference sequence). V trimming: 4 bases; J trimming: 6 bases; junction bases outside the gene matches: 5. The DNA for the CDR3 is TGCAGTGCTAAAGGAGGACAGGGGGCCGGGGAGCTGTTTTTT. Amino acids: CSAKGGQGAGELFF.